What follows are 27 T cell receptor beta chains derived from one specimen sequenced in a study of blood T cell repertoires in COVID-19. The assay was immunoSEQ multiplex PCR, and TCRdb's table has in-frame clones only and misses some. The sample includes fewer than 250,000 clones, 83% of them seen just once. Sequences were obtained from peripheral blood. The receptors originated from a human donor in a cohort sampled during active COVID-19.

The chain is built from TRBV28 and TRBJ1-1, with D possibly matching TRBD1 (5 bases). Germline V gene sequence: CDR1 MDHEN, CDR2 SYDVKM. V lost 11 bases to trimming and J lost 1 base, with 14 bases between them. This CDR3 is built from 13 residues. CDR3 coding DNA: TGTGCCGCCCCTCGGGGGACGAACACTGAAGCTTTCTTT. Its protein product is CAAPRGTNTEAFF. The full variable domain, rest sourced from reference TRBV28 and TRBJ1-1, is DVKVTQSSRYLVKRTGEKVFLECVQDMDHENMFWYRQDPGLGLRLIYFSYDVKMKEKGDIPEGYSVSREKKERFSLILESASTNQTSMYLCAAPRGTNTEAFFGQGTRLTVV.

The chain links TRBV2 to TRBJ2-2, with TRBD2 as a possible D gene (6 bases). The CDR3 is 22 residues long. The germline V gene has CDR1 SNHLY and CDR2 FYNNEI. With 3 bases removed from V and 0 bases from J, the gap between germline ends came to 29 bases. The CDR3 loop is CASSDHLFPGLTSLSNTGELFF. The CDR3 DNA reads TGTGCCAGCAGTGATCACCTATTTCCGGGACTCACCAGTCTTTCGAACACCGGGGAGCTGTTTTTT.

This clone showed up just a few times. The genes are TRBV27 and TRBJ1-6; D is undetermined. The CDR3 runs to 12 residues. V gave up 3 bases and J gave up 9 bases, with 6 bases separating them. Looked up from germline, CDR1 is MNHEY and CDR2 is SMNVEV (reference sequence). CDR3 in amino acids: CASSFMSSPLHF. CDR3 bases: TGTGCCAGCAGTTTTATGAGTTCACCCCTCCACTTT.

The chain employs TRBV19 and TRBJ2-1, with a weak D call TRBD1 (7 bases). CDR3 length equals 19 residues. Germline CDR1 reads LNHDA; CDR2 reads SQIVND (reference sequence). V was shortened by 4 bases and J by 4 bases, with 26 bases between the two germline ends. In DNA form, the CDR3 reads TGTGCCAGTAGTAGTAAACAGGGGTATTCACTAGCCCTATACAATGAGCAGTTCTTC. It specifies CASSSKQGYSLALYNEQFF.

CDR3 amino acids: CASSQERDRYGYTF. The CDR3 bases are TGTGCCAGCAGCCAAGAGAGGGACAGGTATGGCTACACCTTC. The rearrangement joins TRBV3-1 (or the pseudogene TRBV3-2) to TRBJ1-2; 8 positions agree with TRBD1. Germline V gene lookup returns CDR1 LGHDT and CDR2 YNNKEL (reference sequence). Losses at the gene ends were 0 bases for V and 5 bases for J; bases not matched to a gene: 2. The CDR3 is made up of 14 amino acids.

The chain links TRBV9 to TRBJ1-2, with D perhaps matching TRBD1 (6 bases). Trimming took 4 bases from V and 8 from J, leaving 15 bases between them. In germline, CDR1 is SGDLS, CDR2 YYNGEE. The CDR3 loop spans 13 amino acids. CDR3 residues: CASSPGQRDGYTF. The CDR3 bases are TGTGCCAGCAGCCCGGGACAAAGGGACGGCTACACCTTC.

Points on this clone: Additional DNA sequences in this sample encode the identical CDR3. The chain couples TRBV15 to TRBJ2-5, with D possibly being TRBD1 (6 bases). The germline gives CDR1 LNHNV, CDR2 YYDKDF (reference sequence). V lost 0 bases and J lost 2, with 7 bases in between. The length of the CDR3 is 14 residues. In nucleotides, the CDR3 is TGTGCCACCAGCAGAGACAGGGGACAAGAGACCCAGTACTTC. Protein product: CATSRDRGQETQYF. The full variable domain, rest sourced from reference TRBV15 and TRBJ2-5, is DAMVIQNPRYQVTQFGKPVTLSCSQTLNHNVMYWYQQKSSQAPKLLFHYYDKDFNNEADTPDNFQSRRPNTSFCFLDIRSPGLGDTAMYLCATSRDRGQETQYFGPGTRLLVL.

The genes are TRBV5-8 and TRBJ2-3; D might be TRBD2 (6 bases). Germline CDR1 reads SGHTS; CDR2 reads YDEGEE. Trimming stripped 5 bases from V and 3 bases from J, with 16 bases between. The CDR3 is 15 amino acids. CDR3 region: CASRRDFPPTDTQYF. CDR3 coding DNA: TGTGCCAGCAGAAGGGACTTCCCCCCTACAGATACGCAGTATTTT.

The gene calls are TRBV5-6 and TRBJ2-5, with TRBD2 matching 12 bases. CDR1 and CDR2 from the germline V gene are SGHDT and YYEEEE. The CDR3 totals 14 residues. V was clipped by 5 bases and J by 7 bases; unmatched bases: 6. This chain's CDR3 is CASRQGLAGLTQYF. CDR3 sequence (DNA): TGTGCCAGCAGGCAAGGACTAGCGGGGTTGACCCAGTACTTC.

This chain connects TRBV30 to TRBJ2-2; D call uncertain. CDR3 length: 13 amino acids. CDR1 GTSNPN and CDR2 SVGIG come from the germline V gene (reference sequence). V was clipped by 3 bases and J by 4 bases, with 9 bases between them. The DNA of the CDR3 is TGTGCCTGGAGCCAAGTTAGCACCGGGGAGCTGTTTTTT. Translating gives CAWSQVSTGELFF.

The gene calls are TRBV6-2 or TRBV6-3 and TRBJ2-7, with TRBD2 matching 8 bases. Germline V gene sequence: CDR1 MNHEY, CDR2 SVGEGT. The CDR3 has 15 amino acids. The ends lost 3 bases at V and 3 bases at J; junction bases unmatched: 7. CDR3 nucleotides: TGTGCCAGCAGTTATTCGGGAGGGCCGGGCTACGAGCAGTACTTC. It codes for CASSYSGGPGYEQYF.

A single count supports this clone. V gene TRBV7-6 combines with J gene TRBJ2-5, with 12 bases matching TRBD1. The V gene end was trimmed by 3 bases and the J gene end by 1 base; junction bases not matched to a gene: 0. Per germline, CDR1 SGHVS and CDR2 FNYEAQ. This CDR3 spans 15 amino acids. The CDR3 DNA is TGTGCCAGCAGCTTGGGACAGGGGGCCCAAGAGACCCAGTACTTC. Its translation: CASSLGQGAQETQYF.

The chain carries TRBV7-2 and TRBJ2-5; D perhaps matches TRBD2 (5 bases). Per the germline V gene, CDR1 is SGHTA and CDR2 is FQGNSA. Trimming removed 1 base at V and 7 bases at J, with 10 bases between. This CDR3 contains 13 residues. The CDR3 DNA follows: TGTGCCAGCAGCTTAGTCGGGGATGGGACCCAGTACTTC. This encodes CASSLVGDGTQYF.

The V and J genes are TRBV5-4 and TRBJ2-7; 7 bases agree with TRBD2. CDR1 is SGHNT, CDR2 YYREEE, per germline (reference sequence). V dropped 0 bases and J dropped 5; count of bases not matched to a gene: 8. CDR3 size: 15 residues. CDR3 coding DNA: TGTGCCAGCAGCTTGGGGGTTGCGGGAGTTAACGAGCAGTACTTC. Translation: CASSLGVAGVNEQYF. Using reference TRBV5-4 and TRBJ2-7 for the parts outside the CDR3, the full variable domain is ETGVTQSPTHLIKTRGQQVTLRCSSQSGHNTVSWYQQALGQGPQFIFQYYREEENGRGNFPPRFSGLQFPNYSSELNVNALELDDSALYLCASSLGVAGVNEQYFGPGTRLTVT.

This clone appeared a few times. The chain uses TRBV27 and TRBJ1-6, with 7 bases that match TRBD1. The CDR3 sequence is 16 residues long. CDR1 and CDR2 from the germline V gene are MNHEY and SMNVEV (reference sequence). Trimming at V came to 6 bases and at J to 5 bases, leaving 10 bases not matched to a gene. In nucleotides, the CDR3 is TGTGCCAGCAGGGTAACCGGGACAGAAAATAATTCACCCCTCCACTTT. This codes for CASRVTGTENNSPLHF.

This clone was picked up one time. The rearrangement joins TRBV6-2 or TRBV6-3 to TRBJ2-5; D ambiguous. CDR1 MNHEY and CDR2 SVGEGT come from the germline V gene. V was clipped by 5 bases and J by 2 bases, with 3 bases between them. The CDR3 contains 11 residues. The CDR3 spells CASSTQETQYF. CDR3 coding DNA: TGTGCCAGCAGTACACAAGAGACCCAGTACTTC.

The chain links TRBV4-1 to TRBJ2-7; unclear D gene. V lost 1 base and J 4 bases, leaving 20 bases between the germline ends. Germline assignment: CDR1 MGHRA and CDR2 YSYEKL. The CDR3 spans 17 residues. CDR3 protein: CASSQGIITSRHYEQYF. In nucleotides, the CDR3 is TGCGCCAGCAGCCAAGGAATTATCACTTCGCGCCATTACGAGCAGTACTTC.

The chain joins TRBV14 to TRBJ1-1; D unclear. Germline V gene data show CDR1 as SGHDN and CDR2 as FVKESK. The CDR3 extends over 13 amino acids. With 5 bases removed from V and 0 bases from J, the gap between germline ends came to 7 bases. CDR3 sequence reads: CASSFTLNTEAFF. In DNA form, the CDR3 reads TGTGCCAGCAGCTTTACACTGAACACTGAAGCTTTCTTT.

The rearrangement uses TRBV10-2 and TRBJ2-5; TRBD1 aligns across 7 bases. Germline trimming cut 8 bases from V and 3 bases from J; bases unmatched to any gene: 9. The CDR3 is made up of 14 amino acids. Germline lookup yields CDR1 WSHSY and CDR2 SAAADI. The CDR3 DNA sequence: TGCGCCAGCGCCTGGTCGGGGACAGAAGAGACCCAGTACTTC. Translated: CASAWSGTEETQYF.

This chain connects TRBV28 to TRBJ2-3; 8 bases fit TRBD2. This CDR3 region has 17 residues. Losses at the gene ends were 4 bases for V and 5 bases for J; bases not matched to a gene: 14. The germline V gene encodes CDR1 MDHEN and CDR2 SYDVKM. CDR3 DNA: TGTGCCAGCAGTTCAGCCCTCAGCGGGAGTTTTGGAGATACGCAGTATTTT. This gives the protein CASSSALSGSFGDTQYF. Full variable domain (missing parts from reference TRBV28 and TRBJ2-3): DVKVTQSSRYLVKRTGEKVFLECVQDMDHENMFWYRQDPGLGLRLIYFSYDVKMKEKGDIPEGYSVSREKKERFSLILESASTNQTSMYLCASSSALSGSFGDTQYFGPGTRLTVL.

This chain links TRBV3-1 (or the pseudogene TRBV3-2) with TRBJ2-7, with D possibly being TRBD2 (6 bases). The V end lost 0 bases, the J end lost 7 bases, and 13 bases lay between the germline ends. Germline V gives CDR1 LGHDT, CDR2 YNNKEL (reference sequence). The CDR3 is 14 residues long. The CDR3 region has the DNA TGTGCCAGCAGCCAAGAGGGAGGCGGCGGGGAGCAGTACTTC. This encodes CASSQEGGGGEQYF.

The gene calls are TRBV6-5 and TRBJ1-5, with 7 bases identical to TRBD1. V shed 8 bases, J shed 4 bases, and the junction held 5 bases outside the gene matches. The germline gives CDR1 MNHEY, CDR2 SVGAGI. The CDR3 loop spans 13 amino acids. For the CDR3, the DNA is TGTGCCAGCTGTTCCAGGGGGAATCAGCCCCAGCATTTT. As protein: CASCSRGNQPQHF.

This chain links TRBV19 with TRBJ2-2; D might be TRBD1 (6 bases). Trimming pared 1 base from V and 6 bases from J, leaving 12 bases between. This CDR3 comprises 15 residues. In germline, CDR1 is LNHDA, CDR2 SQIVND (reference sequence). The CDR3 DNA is TGTGCCAGTAGTATAGGCAGGGGTCTCTCCGGGGAGCTGTTTTTT. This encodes CASSIGRGLSGELFF. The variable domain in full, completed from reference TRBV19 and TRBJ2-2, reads DGGITQSPKYLFRKEGQNVTLSCEQNLNHDAMYWYRQDPGQGLRLIYYSQIVNDFQKGDIAEGYSVSREKKESFPLTVTSAQKNPTAFYLCASSIGRGLSGELFFGEGSRLTVL.

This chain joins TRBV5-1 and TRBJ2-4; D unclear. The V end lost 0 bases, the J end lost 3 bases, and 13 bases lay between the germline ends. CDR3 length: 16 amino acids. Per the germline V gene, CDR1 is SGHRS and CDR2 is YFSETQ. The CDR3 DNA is TGCGCCAGCAGCTTGGGTACCAGGATAGACAAAAACATTCAGTACTTC. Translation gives CASSLGTRIDKNIQYF.

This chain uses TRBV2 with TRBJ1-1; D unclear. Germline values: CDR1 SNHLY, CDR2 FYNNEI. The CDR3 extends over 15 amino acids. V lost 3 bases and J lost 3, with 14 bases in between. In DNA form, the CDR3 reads TGTGCCAGCAGTGACCCTGGCGGGTCGGACACTGAAGCTTTCTTT. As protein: CASSDPGGSDTEAFF.

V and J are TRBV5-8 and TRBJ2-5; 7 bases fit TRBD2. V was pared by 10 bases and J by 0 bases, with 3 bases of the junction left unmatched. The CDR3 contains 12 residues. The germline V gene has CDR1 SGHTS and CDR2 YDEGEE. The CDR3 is CACGGYQETQYF. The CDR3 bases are TGTGCCTGCGGGGGTTACCAAGAGACCCAGTACTTC.

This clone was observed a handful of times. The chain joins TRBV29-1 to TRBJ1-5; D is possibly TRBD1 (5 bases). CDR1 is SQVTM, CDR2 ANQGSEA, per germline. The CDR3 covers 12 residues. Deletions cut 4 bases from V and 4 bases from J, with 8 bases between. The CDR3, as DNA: TGCAGCGTTGGGTACAGGAATCAGCCCCAGCATTTT. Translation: CSVGYRNQPQHF.